The TCR beta chain under discussion was sequenced for a study of beta chain features in type 1 diabetes. Study-wide results and caveats: A pattern of fewer insertions and more deletions at VDJ junctions was seen in type 1 diabetes patients. TCRB CDR3s from Type 1 diabetes patients were moderately but significantly shorter in all four CD4+ subsets. There was a possibility that cDNA sequencing over-represented cells with high TCR expression.

Averaging roughly 120 mL, one heparinised blood draw came from each individual donor. Stem cell-like memory, regulatory, central memory and naive CD4+ cells were sorted via CD45RO/CCR7/CD25/CD127/CD95/CD27. Expressed TCRB transcripts were sequenced, since all the RNA that had been isolated was reverse transcribed. Measured with immunoSEQ multiplex PCR; TCRdb has only the in-frame clones, and not every one. The table shows about 340,000 clones, with about 14% occurring only once. Germline assignment: CDR1 SQVTM and CDR2 ANQGSEA. Trimming shortened V by 8 bases and J by 4 bases, and 11 bases separated the two germline ends. The CDR3 is made up of 11 amino acids. This clone has more than one count but fewer than ten. Its specificity is not known.

This TCR was recovered from a young woman with type 1 diabetes. The sample was naive CD4+ T cells from blood. The rearrangement joins TRBV29-1 to TRBJ1-2, with D perhaps TRBD1 (5 bases). CDR3 protein: CSSRDIYGYTF. In DNA, the CDR3 is TGCAGCTCCAGGGATATCTATGGCTACACCTTC. Full variable domain (rest looked up from reference TRBV29-1 and TRBJ1-2): SAVISQKPSRDICQRGTSLTIQCQVDSQVTMMFWYRQQPGQSLTLIATANQGSEATYESGFVIDKFPISRPNLTFSTLTVSNMSPEDSSIYLCSSRDIYGYTFGSGTRLTVV.